This T cell receptor beta chain was retrieved from a study of blood T cell repertoires in COVID-19. Study at large: Acute-phase and convalescent COVID-19 samples originated in the United States, Italy and Spain. T cells, B-cell-depleted T cells, or PBMCs supplied cDNA or gDNA.

Authors' processing steps: For nucleated cells, counts were estimated from reference gene primer amplification. Sequenced by immunoSEQ multiplex PCR; TCRdb stores in-frame clones only, minus some. Clone size and the V and J calls come from that table; the DNA yielded D and trimming. The profile covers 97,000 or so clones, with more than 85% appearing a single time and about 4% taken by the ten largest. This clone was detected a few times. Trimming pared 10 bases from V and 3 bases from J, leaving 10 bases between. Per the germline V gene, CDR1 is LNHDA and CDR2 is SQIVND (reference sequence). The CDR3 is 12 residues long.

This sequence joins TRBV19 and TRBJ1-5; the D gene is possibly TRBD1 (5 bases). The source is a man aged 18 to 35 with acute or convalescent COVID-19. Sequencing input: peripheral blood. The CDR3, as DNA: TGTGCCACCTATGGACACAATCAGCCCCAGCATTTT. Encoded protein: CATYGHNQPQHF.